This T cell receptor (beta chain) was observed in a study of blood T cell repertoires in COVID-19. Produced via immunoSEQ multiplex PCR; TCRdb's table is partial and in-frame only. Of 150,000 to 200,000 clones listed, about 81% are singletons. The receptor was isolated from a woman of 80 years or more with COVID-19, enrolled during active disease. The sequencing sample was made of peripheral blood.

CDR3 sequence (DNA): TGTGCCAGCTCACCACCCCTAGCGGGGGACGAGCAGTACTTC. This encodes CASSPPLAGDEQYF. This rearrangement joins TRBV18 to TRBJ2-7, with TRBD2 matching over 10 bases. Germline V gene sequence: CDR1 KGHSH, CDR2 LQKENI. This CDR3 has 14 amino acids. V was pared by 0 bases and J by 5 bases, with 1 base of the junction left unmatched.